This TCR beta chain originates from a study of a mutant IDH1 vaccine in newly diagnosed glioma (dated by TCRdb to the early 2020s). Some background on the complete study: Of the approximately 30 treated patients, around 62% were male and approximately 40% were female, and a mean age of roughly 41 years was recorded. Prior to enrollment, patients had been given standard therapy consisting of radiotherapy alone, temozolomide alone, or radiochemotherapy with temozolomide, with the combination given to most patients. Six visits were used for peripheral blood collection: V03 (baseline), V05, V07, V10, V12 and V13. For exploratory analyses, longitudinal TCRB deep sequencing was carried out in 25 to 30 treated patients wherever samples were available.

Clipping removes 1 base from V and 4 bases from J, with 3 as the unmatched junction base count. The CDR3 holds 16 amino acids from the cysteine to the phenylalanine. Of the read, only the CDR3 DNA is kept; its 48 bases are in frame from base 1. Looking up the germline V gene yields CDR1 MGHRA and CDR2 YSYEKL. The library was made by the immunoSEQ multiplex PCR assay. The hsTCRB Kit was used according to the manufacturer's protocol to amplify rearranged TCR beta chain sequences. An Illumina MiSeq was used to sequence the TCRB libraries. Per the original workflow: The proprietary platform of the kit vendor was used for demultiplexing, trimming and gene mapping. The immuneACCESS repertoire file appears here via TCRdb, limited to in-frame rearrangements. These files lack a portion of the clones; in checked studies, under half of the deficit traces to unresolved V genes, and the cause of the others is not known. V and J calls and clone size are given by that table; D and trimming were obtained from the DNA. The sample profile shows fewer than 100,000 clones; about 90% of them were found once. The ten largest clonotypes hold roughly 0.6% of the sample.

In regard to this clone: Its antigen is unknown. Per-base qualities were not stored, and no clone one base away is much larger.

The sample's time point label, in plain terms: baseline, week 1 (first vaccination visit). The treatment or condition label, as the study defines it: pre-vaccination baseline after standard-of-care therapy. All donors had newly diagnosed IDH1-mutant astrocytomas of WHO grade 3 or 4 that showed loss of nuclear ATRX. The samples were drawn from NOA16, a multicentre, single-arm, open-label phase I trial in Germany that tested a mutant IDH1 peptide vaccine in humans for the first time. Blood drawn at visit V03 was used as the baseline sample for immunogenicity testing. The DNeasy Blood and Tissue Kit was used to extract genomic DNA from EDTA blood for TCRB sequencing. Overall study outcomes, separate from this receptor: Immune responses induced by the vaccine were seen in roughly 95% of patients across multiple MHC alleles. The authors stated that sample limitations prevented analyses of patient blood samples from being reproduced. Pseudoprogression appeared unrelated to alterations in the top peripheral T cell clonotypes detected by TCRB sequencing. Availability determined which PBMC samples were chosen for TCRB deep sequencing.

This specimen consisted of PBMCs, obtained from a glioma patient treated with radiotherapy, temozolomide or both. Here the chain combines TRBV4-1 and TRBJ2-1, and 11 junction bases match TRBD2. The TCR sequence derives from a woman in her fifties or sixties with glioma. CDR3 protein: CASSQVSGRGYNEQFF. The sequenced DNA is TGCGCCAGCAGCCAAGTTAGCGGGAGGGGGTACAATGAGCAGTTCTTC.